The 26 T cell receptor beta chains given below trace back to one sample, sequenced in a study of OX40 agonist ivuxolimab in advanced cancers. Clones were read by immunoSEQ multiplex PCR, and TCRdb kept only the in-frame ones, dropping some. The sample records 53,000 or so clones, about four fifths being singletons. The starting material was CD4+ or CD8+ T cells sorted from blood, obtained in a trial of the OX40 agonist ivuxolimab. These TCRs come from an adult with an advanced solid tumor such as melanoma, head and neck, liver or kidney cancer.

The gene calls are TRBV18 and TRBJ1-4; D unresolved. The ends were cut back, 3 bases at V and 5 bases at J, with 10 bases in the middle. Germline loops: CDR1 KGHSH, CDR2 LQKENI. The CDR3 spans 14 residues. The CDR3 protein is CASSPQELNEKLFF. The CDR3 DNA reads TGTGCCAGCTCACCCCAGGAATTGAATGAAAAACTGTTTTTT.

CDR3 amino acids: CASSESPLSTEAFF. CDR3 sequence (DNA): TGCGCCAGCAGTGAGTCGCCGCTCAGCACTGAAGCTTTCTTT. The chain carries TRBV10-2 and TRBJ1-1, with no clear D. The V end lost 0 bases, the J end lost 4 bases, and 9 bases lay between the germline ends. The germline V gene has CDR1 WSHSY and CDR2 SAAADI. This CDR3 has 14 amino acids.

This chain joins TRBV5-1 and TRBJ2-1; D perhaps matches TRBD2 (6 bases). V lost 5 bases to trimming and J lost 3 bases, with 12 bases between them. The length of the CDR3 is 14 residues. CDR1 SGHRS and CDR2 YFSETQ come from the germline V gene. In DNA form, the CDR3 reads TGCGCCAGCAGGGCGGGACTGGACTACAATGAGCAGTTCTTC. Translated: CASRAGLDYNEQFF.

V gene TRBV5-1 combines with J gene TRBJ2-3; TRBD1 might be the D (6 bases). Trimming shortened V by 2 bases and J by 4 bases, and 17 bases separated the two germline ends. Germline CDR1 is SGHRS and CDR2 is YFSETQ. This CDR3 spans 16 amino acids. CDR3 amino acids: CASSFTGPGGADTQYF. As DNA, the CDR3 is TGCGCCAGCAGCTTTACAGGGCCAGGTGGGGCAGATACGCAGTATTTT.

This clone was seen more than once but under ten times. J is TRBJ2-6 and V is TRBV28; 9 bases match TRBD1. The J segment lost 1 base and the V segment lost 8 bases, leaving 9 bases of the junction unmatched. Germline CDR1 and CDR2: MDHEN and SYDVKM. This CDR3 is built from 17 residues. The CDR3 here is CASQLSGTGSGANVLTF. DNA of the CDR3: TGTGCCAGCCAACTATCCGGGACAGGGTCTGGGGCCAACGTCCTGACTTTC.

The rearrangement uses TRBV27 and TRBJ1-6; D is ambiguous. V lost 2 bases, J lost 2 bases, and 7 bases lay in between. The CDR3 is made up of 15 amino acids. In germline, CDR1 is MNHEY, CDR2 SMNVEV (reference sequence). CDR3 DNA: TGTGCCAGCAGTTTAGAAGGGCCCTATAATTCACCCCTCCACTTT. Translation: CASSLEGPYNSPLHF.

This rearrangement joins TRBV15 to TRBJ2-5; D possibly corresponds to TRBD2 (6 bases). Germline V CDR1 and CDR2: LNHNV, YYDKDF (reference sequence). This CDR3 has 16 residues. Trimming took off 5 bases at V and 5 bases at J, with 21 bases between the two ends. The CDR3 spells CATSPLISGSGETQYF. Written as DNA, the CDR3 is TGTGCCACCAGCCCCCTTATCAGCGGCAGCGGGGAGACCCAGTACTTC.

The chain employs TRBV15 and TRBJ2-7; maybe TRBD1 (5 bases). The germline V gene has CDR1 LNHNV and CDR2 YYDKDF (reference sequence). V was trimmed by 0 bases and J by 6 bases, leaving 15 bases between them. The CDR3 extends over 15 amino acids. CDR3 sequence reads: CATSRDLGRVIEQYF. CDR3 in DNA: TGTGCCACCAGCAGAGATCTGGGCAGGGTTATCGAGCAGTACTTC. Together with reference TRBV15 and TRBJ2-7, the CDR3 gives the full variable domain: DAMVIQNPRYQVTQFGKPVTLSCSQTLNHNVMYWYQQKSSQAPKLLFHYYDKDFNNEADTPDNFQSRRPNTSFCFLDIRSPGLGDTAMYLCATSRDLGRVIEQYFGPGTRLTVT.

The CDR3 spells CASTHGQGAFNEQFF. As DNA, the CDR3 is TGTGCCAGCACCCACGGACAGGGGGCTTTCAATGAGCAGTTCTTC. This chain links TRBV25-1 with TRBJ2-1, with 11 nucleotides matching TRBD1. V trimming: 7 bases; J trimming: 6 bases; junction bases outside the gene matches: 8. CDR3 length: 15 residues. Germline V gives CDR1 MGHDK, CDR2 SYGVNS.

This clone was counted between two and nine times. DNA for the CDR3: TGTGCCAGCAGTGAACGGGGGTCGAATGGCTACACCTTC. Translation gives CASSERGSNGYTF. The chain joins TRBV6-1 to TRBJ1-2, with a tentative D call TRBD1 (5 bases). Trimming took off 2 bases at V and 6 bases at J, with 10 bases between the two ends. The CDR3 length is 13 residues. The germline V gene has CDR1 MNHNS and CDR2 SASEGT.

The genes are TRBV2 and TRBJ2-3; a possible D gene is TRBD2 (6 bases). Trimming removed 3 bases from V and 1 base from J, with 11 bases in between. Germline V gene sequence: CDR1 SNHLY, CDR2 FYNNEI. The CDR3 covers 15 residues. Here the CDR3 DNA reads TGTGCCAGCAGTGAGACGGCGGGACGCACAGATACGCAGTATTTT. Protein: CASSETAGRTDTQYF.

The gene calls are TRBV5-1 and TRBJ1-4; the D gene is possibly TRBD1 (5 bases). The CDR3 has 14 amino acids. The germline V and J ends were trimmed by 3 bases and 4 bases, with 10 bases remaining between them. Germline values: CDR1 SGHRS, CDR2 YFSETQ. The CDR3, as DNA: TGCGCCAGCAGCTCGGGACGGGGTAATGAAAAACTGTTTTTT. As protein: CASSSGRGNEKLFF.

The rearrangement links TRBV11-2 to TRBJ1-3, with D possibly TRBD1 on 6 matching bases. This CDR3 contains 15 residues. Trimming cost V 3 bases and J 4 bases, with 13 bases left between them. The V gene's germline CDR1 is SGHAT and CDR2 FQNNGV. The DNA for the CDR3 is TGTGCCAGCAGCTTTAACAGGGTCTCAGGAAACACCATATATTTT. This codes for CASSFNRVSGNTIYF.

This chain joins TRBV7-2 and TRBJ2-7, with D perhaps matching TRBD1 (5 bases). The CDR3 totals 15 residues. Trimming left V 5 bases short and J 0 bases short, with 14 bases between. Germline loops: CDR1 SGHTA, CDR2 FQGNSA. The CDR3 here is CASSPDTGLSYEQYF. The CDR3 DNA is TGTGCCAGCAGCCCGGATACAGGCCTCTCCTACGAGCAGTACTTC.

V and J are TRBV9 and TRBJ2-5; the D call may be TRBD1 or TRBD2 (6 bases each). CDR1 and CDR2 (germline): SGDLS, YYNGEE. With 1 base removed from V and 1 base from J, the gap between germline ends came to 11 bases. The CDR3 loop spans 15 amino acids. CDR3 residues: CASSVLGGLQETQYF. CDR3 sequence (DNA): TGTGCCAGCAGCGTACTAGGGGGGCTCCAAGAGACCCAGTACTTC.

This clone has just one count. J is TRBJ1-2 and V is TRBV30; maybe TRBD1 (5 bases). The CDR3 covers 13 residues. Germline assignment: CDR1 GTSNPN and CDR2 SVGIG (reference sequence). V shed 0 bases and J shed 8 bases, with 13 bases lying between them. The chain's CDR3 is CAWSVSSREGYTF. The CDR3 DNA reads as TGTGCCTGGAGTGTTTCGTCCAGGGAAGGCTACACCTTC.

The rearrangement uses TRBV18 and TRBJ2-6, with 9 bases identical to TRBD1. Germline V gene lookup returns CDR1 KGHSH and CDR2 LQKENI. The V gene end was trimmed by 3 bases and the J gene end by 2 bases; junction bases not matched to a gene: 5. This CDR3 has 17 residues. The CDR3 coding sequence is TGTGCCAGCTCACCGGGACAGGGAAGACCTGGGGCCAACGTCCTGACTTTC. Translating gives CASSPGQGRPGANVLTF.

This chain uses TRBV28 with TRBJ1-1; tentative D call: TRBD1 (6 bases). Germline V gene sequence: CDR1 MDHEN, CDR2 SYDVKM. This CDR3 spans 12 amino acids. V lost 9 bases and J 6 bases, leaving 14 bases between the germline ends. CDR3 region: CASKRGRAEAFF. The CDR3 nucleotides are TGTGCCAGTAAGAGGGGGAGGGCTGAAGCTTTCTTT.

Written as DNA, the CDR3 is TGTGCCAGCACAATCGCCTTCAGCAACATGAACACTGAAGCTTTCTTT. Residues: CASTIAFSNMNTEAFF. The chain carries TRBV28 and TRBJ1-1; D gene uncertain. Trimming shortened V by 7 bases and J by 0 bases, and 18 bases separated the two germline ends. Germline V lookup: CDR1 MDHEN, CDR2 SYDVKM. The CDR3 loop spans 16 amino acids.

The V call is TRBV15, the J call TRBJ2-1, with 9 bases lining up with TRBD2. The trim removed 0 bases at V and 0 bases at J, leaving 3 bases unmatched. This CDR3 contains 17 residues. Per the germline V gene, CDR1 is LNHNV and CDR2 is YYDKDF (reference sequence). CDR3: CATSRDSGGSSYNEQFF. The CDR3 DNA is TGTGCCACCAGCAGAGATAGCGGGGGAAGCTCCTACAATGAGCAGTTCTTC.

This clone has just one count. The rearrangement links TRBV7-2 to TRBJ1-1; D is ambiguous. V gave up 2 bases and J gave up 3 bases, with 7 bases separating them. The CDR3 is 13 residues long. Germline V gene data show CDR1 as SGHTA and CDR2 as FQGNSA. The CDR3 DNA sequence: TGTGCCAGCAGCTTAAGGGCGGACACTGAAGCTTTCTTT. Encoded protein: CASSLRADTEAFF.

The gene calls are TRBV15 and TRBJ2-7; 9 positions match TRBD2. J gave up 0 bases and V 3 bases, and 18 bases lay outside the gene matches. This CDR3 spans 20 amino acids. Germline V gene lookup returns CDR1 LNHNV and CDR2 YYDKDF (reference sequence). The CDR3 spells CATSRGLGKRGALSSYEQYF. The CDR3, as DNA: TGTGCCACCAGCAGGGGACTCGGGAAGCGGGGGGCCCTGAGCTCCTACGAGCAGTACTTC.

The rearrangement joins TRBV29-1 to TRBJ2-3; D uncertain. Germline CDR1 SQVTM, CDR2 ANQGSEA. This CDR3 has 13 residues. V was pared by 2 bases and J by 5 bases, with 11 bases between. In DNA, the CDR3 is TGCAGCGTTGAACTTATTGGCGGAGATACGCAGTATTTT. Its translation is CSVELIGGDTQYF.

The chain carries TRBV28 and TRBJ2-3; TRBD1 aligns across 9 bases. The trim removed 5 bases at V and 5 bases at J, leaving 5 bases unmatched. Germline-derived CDR1 and CDR2 are MDHEN and SYDVKM. CDR3 length equals 14 residues. The CDR3 here is CASSQDRGKDTQYF. The CDR3 region has the DNA TGTGCCAGCAGTCAGGACAGGGGAAAAGATACGCAGTATTTT.

J is TRBJ2-1 and V is TRBV11-2, with TRBD2 identical over 12 bases. Germline CDR1 SGHAT, CDR2 FQNNGV. V was pared by 4 bases and J by 9 bases, with 10 bases of the junction left unmatched. CDR3 length: 16 residues. The CDR3 DNA is TGTGCCAGCAGCTACTCCCTGGCTAGCGGGAGGGGTGAGCAGTTCTTC. This codes for CASSYSLASGRGEQFF.

This chain joins TRBV28 and TRBJ1-5; TRBD1 agrees at 8 bases. CDR1 is MDHEN and CDR2 is SYDVKM in the germline V gene. This CDR3 spans 15 amino acids. Losses at the gene ends were 5 bases for V and 7 bases for J; bases not matched to a gene: 10. Here the CDR3 reads CASSPSGQGRQPQHF. The CDR3 nucleotides are TGTGCCAGCAGTCCCTCCGGACAGGGTAGGCAGCCCCAGCATTTT.